The 18 T cell receptor beta chains given below trace back to one sample, sequenced in a study of Tregs in tolerant kidney transplant recipients. Mixed chimerism was transient after nonmyeloablative marrow transplants from related graft donors. Profiled with immunoSEQ multiplex PCR; TCRdb holds only in-frame clones, not every one. Of approximately 90,000 clones in the sample, approximately 93% were seen once. The sample here was CD4+ T cells from blood (PBMCs), taken 12 months after the transplant. The receptors stem from a human patient who received a combined kidney and bone marrow transplant. T cells may partly derive from the graft donor.

This clone was found once. V gene TRBV5-1 combines with J gene TRBJ2-4; the match to TRBD2 covers 12 bases. The V segment lost 4 bases and the J segment 4 bases; nucleotides outside the gene matches: 15. The CDR3 length is 19 residues. The germline V gene encodes CDR1 SGHRS and CDR2 YFSETQ. For the CDR3, the DNA is TGCGCCAGCAGCCCGGGGGCTAGCGGGAGGGCTACGATTAAAAACATTCAGTACTTC. Protein product: CASSPGASGRATIKNIQYF. Complete variable domain (other parts from reference TRBV5-1 and TRBJ2-4): KAGVTQTPRYLIKTRGQQVTLSCSPISGHRSVSWYQQTPGQGLQFLFEYFSETQRNKGNFPGRFSGRQFSNSRSEMNVSTLELGDSALYLCASSPGASGRATIKNIQYFGAGTRLSVL.

The chain joins TRBV7-9 to TRBJ2-1; a weak D match, TRBD2 (6 bases). Between the trimmed V and J ends, which lost 2 bases and 6 bases, there was a span of 11 bases. This CDR3 has 14 residues. Germline V lookup: CDR1 SEHNR, CDR2 FQNEAQ (reference sequence). The CDR3 DNA reads TGTGCCAGCAGCTTATTAGCGGTCTTCAATGAGCAGTTCTTC. Its translation is CASSLLAVFNEQFF.

This clone came up a few times. The V call is TRBV7-6, the J call TRBJ1-1; D is perhaps TRBD1 (6 bases). Trimming shortened V by 4 bases and J by 4 bases, and 16 bases separated the two germline ends. The germline V gene encodes CDR1 SGHVS and CDR2 FNYEAQ. The CDR3 has 15 residues. CDR3 sequence (DNA): TGTGCCAGCAGCTATGGTTCAGGGGTGGGCACTGAAGCTTTCTTT. It translates to CASSYGSGVGTEAFF.

The chain carries TRBV5-6 and TRBJ2-5, with 9 bases aligning to TRBD1. The germline CDR1 and CDR2 sequences are SGHDT and YYEEEE. V trimming: 4 bases; J trimming: 7 bases; junction bases outside the gene matches: 8. The CDR3 extends over 14 amino acids. The CDR3 spells CASSPDRGRVTQYF. The CDR3 DNA follows: TGTGCCAGCAGCCCGGACAGGGGCCGGGTGACCCAGTACTTC.

This chain joins TRBV7-9 and TRBJ1-2; possible D gene TRBD1, 5 bases. The CDR3 runs to 16 residues. Trimming removed 5 bases from V and 5 bases from J, with 21 bases in between. Germline V gene lookup returns CDR1 SEHNR and CDR2 FQNEAQ (reference sequence). The CDR3 sequence: CASSPVRDGREYGYTF. CDR3 DNA: TGTGCCAGCAGCCCAGTCCGGGACGGCCGGGAGTATGGCTACACCTTC.

The rearrangement joins TRBV19 to TRBJ2-1; no clear D gene. CDR3 length: 13 residues. In germline, CDR1 is LNHDA, CDR2 SQIVND (reference sequence). The V end was cut by 5 bases, the J end by 10 bases, with 15 bases between. The CDR3 here is CASSPSAQIEQFF. The DNA for the CDR3 is TGTGCCAGTAGTCCCAGCGCTCAAATCGAGCAGTTCTTC.

This sequence joins TRBV10-3 and TRBJ2-1; 7 nucleotides agree with TRBD2. Germline V lookup: CDR1 ENHRY, CDR2 SYGVKD. The J segment lost 3 bases and the V segment lost 4 bases, leaving 3 bases of the junction unmatched. The CDR3 length is 14 residues. CDR3 sequence reads: CAISAGGRYNEQFF. The CDR3 DNA follows: TGTGCCATCAGTGCGGGGGGACGCTACAATGAGCAGTTCTTC.

The chain combines TRBV6-5 with TRBJ2-1; tentative D call: TRBD2 (5 bases). Germline lookup yields CDR1 MNHEY and CDR2 SVGAGI. The V end lost 5 bases, the J end lost 1 base, and 12 bases lay between the germline ends. The CDR3 totals 15 residues. CDR3 protein: CASSVRRKSYNEQFF. The CDR3 DNA sequence: TGTGCCAGCAGTGTCCGGAGGAAGTCCTACAATGAGCAGTTCTTC.

This chain joins TRBV5-1 and TRBJ2-1; 13 bases are a match to TRBD2. The CDR3 contains 15 residues. Germline assignment: CDR1 SGHRS and CDR2 YFSETQ. J gave up 5 bases and V 4 bases, and 3 bases lay outside the gene matches. DNA of the CDR3: TGCGCCAGCAGCACCGGGACTAGCGGGAACAATGAGCAGTTCTTC. It codes for CASSTGTSGNNEQFF.

The V gene is TRBV4-1, the J gene TRBJ1-6; 11 bases match TRBD1. CDR1 and CDR2 (germline): MGHRA, YSYEKL. Trimming cost V 2 bases and J 14 bases; bases outside gene matches: 11. The CDR3 loop spans 16 amino acids. CDR3: CASSQPHRDRGFSLHF. The CDR3 DNA sequence: TGCGCCAGCAGCCAACCACACCGGGACAGGGGGTTTTCCCTCCACTTT.

The rearrangement uses TRBV7-9 and TRBJ1-4, with 9 bases aligning to TRBD1. The CDR3 loop spans 14 amino acids. CDR1 is SEHNR and CDR2 is FQNEAQ in the germline V gene (reference sequence). With V trimmed by 5 bases and J by 4 bases, 2 bases remained unmatched. Written as DNA, the CDR3 is TGTGCCAGCAGCAAGGGACAGGGTAATGAAAAACTGTTTTTT. This sequence encodes CASSKGQGNEKLFF.

The gene calls are TRBV27 and TRBJ2-7; no reliable D call. The V gene lost 4 bases and the J gene lost 2 bases, with 9 bases spanning the gap. Germline loops: CDR1 MNHEY, CDR2 SMNVEV (reference sequence). The CDR3 sequence is 13 residues long. CDR3 amino acids: CASSSENPYEQYF. CDR3 nucleotide sequence: TGTGCCAGCAGTTCTGAGAATCCCTACGAGCAGTACTTC.

This chain connects TRBV7-9 to TRBJ1-3; D is unresolved. CDR3 length: 15 amino acids. Trimming removed 1 base at V and 0 bases at J, with 7 bases between. Germline assignment: CDR1 SEHNR and CDR2 FQNEAQ (reference sequence). The CDR3 sequence: CASSLGHISGNTIYF. The CDR3 region has the DNA TGTGCCAGCAGCTTAGGGCACATCTCTGGAAACACCATATATTTT.

This chain uses TRBV18 with TRBJ2-7; TRBD2 aligns across 7 bases. Germline-derived CDR1 and CDR2 are KGHSH and LQKENI. With V trimmed by 0 bases and J by 4 bases, 6 bases remained unmatched. CDR3 length equals 15 residues. CDR3: CASSPPTGRKYEQYF. DNA for the CDR3: TGTGCCAGCTCACCACCGACCGGGAGGAAGTACGAGCAGTACTTC.

The chain is built from TRBV23-1 and TRBJ2-3, with D possibly being TRBD2 (6 bases). TRBV23-1 is an ORF for which the function is uncertain. This CDR3 spans 23 amino acids. Trimming cost V 2 bases and J 2 bases, with 35 bases left between them. CDR3 residues: CASSQPISEPGELKGSYTDTQYF. DNA of the CDR3: TGCGCCAGCAGTCAACCGATATCCGAGCCGGGAGAACTGAAGGGGAGCTACACAGATACGCAGTATTTT.

The chain carries TRBV6-6 and TRBJ2-3; D might be TRBD2 (7 bases). The CDR3 covers 16 residues. The germline V gene has CDR1 MNHNY and CDR2 SVGAGI (reference sequence). V was cut by 4 bases and J by 5 bases, with 19 bases left in between. Written as DNA, the CDR3 is TGTGCCAGCAGTTGGGTATTACGGGGGGCAGAAGATACGCAGTATTTT. Residues: CASSWVLRGAEDTQYF.

This chain links TRBV27 with TRBJ2-7, with D unresolved. Germline values: CDR1 MNHEY, CDR2 SMNVEV (reference sequence). The CDR3 runs 14 residues. With 5 bases removed from V and 1 base from J, the gap between germline ends came to 12 bases. The CDR3 DNA is TGTGCCAGCAGTCCCTTATTTGTATCCTACGAGCAGTACTTC. As protein: CASSPLFVSYEQYF.

The genes are TRBV11-3 and TRBJ2-1; TRBD2 aligns across 7 bases. Germline CDR1 SGHNT, CDR2 YENEEA. The CDR3 covers 13 residues. The V and J ends lost 6 bases and 4 bases, in that order; junction bases with no gene match: 3. The CDR3 bases are TGTGCCAGCAGGGCGGGAGCTTACAATGAGCAGTTCTTC. Translating it yields CASRAGAYNEQFF. The whole variable domain, remainder taken from reference TRBV11-3 and TRBJ2-1, is EAGVVQSPRYKIIEKKQPVAFWCNPISGHNTLYWYLQNLGQGPELLIRYENEEAVDDSQLPKDRFSAERLKGVDSTLKIQPAELGDSAVYLCASRAGAYNEQFFGPGTRLTVL.